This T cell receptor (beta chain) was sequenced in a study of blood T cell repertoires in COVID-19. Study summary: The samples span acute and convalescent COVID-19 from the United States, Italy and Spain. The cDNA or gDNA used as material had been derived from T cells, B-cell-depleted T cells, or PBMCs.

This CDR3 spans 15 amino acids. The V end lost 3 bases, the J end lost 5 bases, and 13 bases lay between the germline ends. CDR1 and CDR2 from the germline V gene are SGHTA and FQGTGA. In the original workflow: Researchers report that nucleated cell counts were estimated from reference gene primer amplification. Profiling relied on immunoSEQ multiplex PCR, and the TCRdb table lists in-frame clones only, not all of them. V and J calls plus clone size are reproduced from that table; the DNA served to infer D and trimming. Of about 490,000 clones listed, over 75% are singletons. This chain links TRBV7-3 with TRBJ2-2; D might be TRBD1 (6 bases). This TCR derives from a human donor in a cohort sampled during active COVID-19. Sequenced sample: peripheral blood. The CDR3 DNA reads TGTGCCAGCAGCTTGCACGATACAGGGACCGGGGAGCTGTTTTTT. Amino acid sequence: CASSLHDTGTGELFF.